One and the same sample provided the 8 T cell receptor beta chains below, sequenced in a study of technical replicates of blood from several donors. TCRdb keeps only in-frame clones here, not all; method: immunoSEQ multiplex PCR. This table holds about 84,000 clones, just under 95% found once. The sequencing sample was made of T cells isolated from PBMCs. The origin of the receptors is a human donor in good health.

This chain joins TRBV7-3 and TRBJ2-3, with no clear D. CDR3 length: 15 amino acids. The ends were cut back, 1 base at V and 0 bases at J, with 8 bases in the middle. CDR1 SGHTA and CDR2 FQGTGA come from the germline V gene. The CDR3: CASSLNGGSTDTQYF. The DNA for the CDR3 is TGTGCCAGCAGCTTAAACGGCGGAAGCACAGATACGCAGTATTTT.

The rearrangement links TRBV4-1 to TRBJ2-1; D ambiguous. The CDR3 totals 17 residues. CDR1 is MGHRA and CDR2 is YSYEKL in the germline V gene. Trimming stripped 5 bases from V and 4 bases from J, with 21 bases between. The CDR3 is CASSTKARSPMYNEQFF. The CDR3, as DNA: TGCGCCAGCAGCACTAAAGCCCGGAGTCCAATGTACAATGAGCAGTTCTTC.

This clone was detected only once. The V call is TRBV5-1, the J call TRBJ1-4; perhaps TRBD1 as D (5 bases). Germline CDR1 and CDR2: SGHRS and YFSETQ. The CDR3 consists of 17 residues. The V end was cut by 0 bases, the J end by 3 bases, with 15 bases between. The CDR3 loop is CASSLEVIRRANEKLFF. As DNA, the CDR3 is TGCGCCAGCAGCTTGGAAGTGATCCGCAGGGCTAATGAAAAACTGTTTTTT.

Comments on this clone: This sample includes further DNA sequences coding for the same CDR3. This sequence joins TRBV6-5 and TRBJ1-1, with D possibly TRBD1 on 5 matching bases. V was shortened by 2 bases and J by 4 bases, with 8 bases between the two germline ends. The CDR3 totals 13 residues. Germline V gives CDR1 MNHEY, CDR2 SVGAGI. The CDR3 DNA follows: TGTGCCAGCAGTTACGGGGGAGGCACTGAAGCTTTCTTT. This gives the protein CASSYGGGTEAFF.

The V call is TRBV11-2, the J call TRBJ2-7; the match to TRBD2 covers 9 bases. V shed 5 bases and J 3 bases; nucleotides not matched to a gene: 2. From germline, CDR1 is SGHAT and CDR2 FQNNGV. The CDR3 length is 13 residues. CDR3 sequence reads: CASSPAGGYEQYF. Here the CDR3 DNA reads TGTGCCAGCAGCCCAGCGGGGGGCTACGAGCAGTACTTC.

The V call is TRBV7-2, the J call TRBJ1-2, with unresolved D. V lost 2 bases and J 3 bases, leaving 7 bases between the germline ends. The CDR3 contains 13 residues. The germline CDR1 and CDR2 sequences are SGHTA and FQGNSA. The CDR3 spells CASSLPSDYGYTF. As DNA, the CDR3 is TGTGCCAGCAGCTTACCCAGCGACTATGGCTACACCTTC.

Only one count was recorded for this clone. This sequence joins TRBV7-9 and TRBJ1-6, with D possibly TRBD1 on 5 matching bases. The CDR3 is 15 residues long. Trimming pared 5 bases from V and 10 bases from J, leaving 18 bases between. Germline V gene lookup returns CDR1 SEHNR and CDR2 FQNEAQ (reference sequence). The DNA of the CDR3 is TGTGCCAGCAGCCTGCCCCGGGTGGGGGGATCACCCCTCCACTTT. This codes for CASSLPRVGGSPLHF.

The rearrangement uses TRBV27 and TRBJ2-7; 9 bases match TRBD2. Unmatched junction bases numbered 17, after V lost 5 bases and J lost 3 bases. This CDR3 has 18 residues. Per germline, CDR1 MNHEY and CDR2 SMNVEV (reference sequence). In DNA, the CDR3 is TGTGCCAGCAGTCCCACGGGGGCGGGAGGGCCGATCTACTACGAGCAGTACTTC. Its translation is CASSPTGAGGPIYYEQYF.